The present T cell receptor beta chain was sequenced within a study of T cells in localized non-small cell lung cancer. Overall study results and limits: Among the top 100 tumor clones, a median around 57 appeared in adjacent lung. Analysis by sequencing included only one tumor region, so heterogeneity remains possible.

The CDR3 totals 14 residues. V lost 0 bases, J lost 7 bases, and 15 bases lay in between. Germline V lookup: CDR1 GTSNPN, CDR2 SVGIG (reference sequence). This clone was recorded only once. Its target is not known. Assay used: immunoSEQ multiplex PCR; TCRdb lists only in-frame clones, some missing. The profile shows about 20,000 clones, around 87% of them singletons. V usage is TRBV30 and J usage is TRBJ1-2, with D unclear. The material sequenced was PBMCs, taken before any cancer treatment. The clonotype originates from a man aged 40 to 69 with stage II squamous cell lung carcinoma. In DNA, the CDR3 is TGTGCCTGGAGTGTAGGAGTTTTAAGTTCTGGCTACACCTTC. Protein product: CAWSVGVLSSGYTF.